This T cell receptor beta chain was obtained from a study of CD8+ T cells in alopecia areata. Isolated RNA was reverse transcribed into cDNA used as the sequencing template. The protocol was immunoSEQ multiplex PCR, while the TCRdb copy is restricted to in-frame clones and leaves out a portion. The sample contains roughly 250,000 clones, about 68% of which appear only once. J lost 6 bases, V lost 0 bases, and 13 bases had no gene match. Germline V gives CDR1 SGHRS, CDR2 YFSETQ. The CDR3 loop spans 17 amino acids. This sequence was found in a human donor with alopecia areata. Sequencing used CD4+ T cells sorted from blood, obtained at week 0. This chain uses TRBV5-1 with TRBJ2-3; 7 nucleotides agree with TRBD1. The CDR3 nucleotides are TGCGCCAGCAGCTTGGGCCCGACAGGGAAGTCGACGGATACGCAGTATTTT. This codes for CASSLGPTGKSTDTQYF.